The present T cell receptor (beta chain) was sequenced within a study of cytomegalovirus exposure and HLA in healthy donors. The primer mix had 60 Vbeta and 13 Jbeta primers. Assay used: immunoSEQ multiplex PCR; TCRdb lists only in-frame clones, some missing. The data hold some 180,000 clones, with 76% observed a single time. The germline V gene has CDR1 SGHRS and CDR2 YFSETQ. Trimming took 4 bases from V and 1 from J, leaving 20 bases between them. The CDR3 is 17 residues long. The source material was PBMCs. This clonotype was obtained from a man between 18 and 35 years old in good health and CMV-seronegative. The chain is built from TRBV5-1 and TRBJ1-2, with D tentatively TRBD1 (6 bases). The DNA of the CDR3 is TGCGCCAGCAGCCGGGACACCAACATAAACTTTAACTATGGCTACACCTTC. Translating gives CASSRDTNINFNYGYTF.